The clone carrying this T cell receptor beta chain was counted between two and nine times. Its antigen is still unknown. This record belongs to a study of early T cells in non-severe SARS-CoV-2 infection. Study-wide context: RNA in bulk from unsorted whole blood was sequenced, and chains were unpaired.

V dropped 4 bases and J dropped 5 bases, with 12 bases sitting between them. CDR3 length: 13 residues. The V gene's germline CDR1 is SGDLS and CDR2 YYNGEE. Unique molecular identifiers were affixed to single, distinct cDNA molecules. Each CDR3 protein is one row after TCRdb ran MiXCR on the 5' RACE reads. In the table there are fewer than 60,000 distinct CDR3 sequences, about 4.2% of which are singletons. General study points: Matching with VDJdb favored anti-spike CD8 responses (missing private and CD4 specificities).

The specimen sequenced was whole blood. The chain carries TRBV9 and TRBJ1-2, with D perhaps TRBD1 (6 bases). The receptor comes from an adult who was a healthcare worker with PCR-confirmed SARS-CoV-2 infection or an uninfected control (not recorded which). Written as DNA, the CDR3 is TGTGCCAGCAGCCTAACAGGGTTTTATGGCTACACCTTC. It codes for CASSLTGFYGYTF.